Listed below are T cell receptor beta chains from one sample, sequenced in a study of CD8 T cells in Susac syndrome. TCRdb re-called the immunoSEQ multiplex PCR reads through MiXCR, storing one row per CDR3 protein. The table includes almost 450,000 distinct CDR3 sequences, 85% to 90% detected once. Sequenced: CD8+ T cells from PBMCs. These receptors came from a human donor with multiple sclerosis. Both conserved end residues are part of each CDR3. A D gene is named only where the DNA matches it firmly. Rows give clone size only sometimes, using once, few, many, or a class for an expanded clone.

D	V	J	size	DNA	CDR3
.	TRBV27	TRBJ2-6	.	TGTGCCAGCCGAACAACTGGGGCCAACGTCCTGACTTTC	CASRTTGANVLTF
TRBD2	TRBV27	TRBJ2-1	.	TGTGCCAGCAGTTCGACTAGCGGGAGTTTTAAAGGGGTTAGGTTCTTC	CASSSTSGSFKGVRFF
.	TRBV28	TRBJ2-7	.	TGTGCCAGCAATATGTTAAGGCCTGGTGACGAGCAGTACTTC	CASNMLRPGDEQYF
.	TRBV30	TRBJ2-1	.	TGTGCCTGGAGTGTACCGGGTGCGCCCTCCTACAATGAGCAGTTCTTC	CAWSVPGAPSYNEQFF
TRBD1	TRBV5-6	TRBJ2-7	.	TGTGCCAGCAGCTCCCACGGGACAGTGCATTACGAGCAGTACTTC	CASSSHGTVHYEQYF
.	TRBV5-6	TRBJ1-2	.	TGTGCCAGCACCCGCTGGGCTGATACTAACTATGGCTACACCTTC	CASTRWADTNYGYTF
TRBD1	TRBV27	TRBJ1-1	.	TGTGCCAGCAGACCCGTGGGACAGCTGAACACTGAAGCTTTCTTT	CASRPVGQLNTEAFF
TRBD2	TRBV5-1	TRBJ2-5	.	TGCGCCAGCAGCTTTTTCGGGGGGGAAGAGACCCAGTACTTC	CASSFFGGEETQYF
.	TRBV5-1	TRBJ2-1	.	TGCGCCAGCAGCCCCCTTCTCGGGACGAACAATGAGCAGTTCTTC	CASSPLLGTNNEQFF
.	TRBV5-4	TRBJ1-6	.	TGTGCCAGCAGCTTAATGGAGGCACTCTCCTATAATTCACCCCTCCACTTT	CASSLMEALSYNSPLHF
.	TRBV20-1	TRBJ2-5	.	TGCAGTGCTACATGGACAGCTCAAGAGACCCAGTACTTC	CSATWTAQETQYF
.	TRBV10-3	TRBJ2-7	once	TGTGCCATCAGTGGGGACGGAGACTACGAGCAGTACTTC	CAISGDGDYEQYF
.	TRBV11-1	TRBJ1-5	.	TGTGCCAGCAGCCCGGATACAATCAAACAGGGAGGGAATAGCAATCAGCCCCAGCATTTT	CASSPDTIKQGGNSNQPQHF
TRBD1	TRBV19	TRBJ1-1	.	TGTGCCAGCCCTCCGGGACAGGGGTGGAACACTGAAGCTTTCTTT	CASPPGQGWNTEAFF
.	TRBV10-1	TRBJ2-2	.	TGCGCCAGCAACAGCATTTCGAACACCGGGGAGCTGTTTTTT	CASNSISNTGELFF
.	TRBV15	TRBJ2-7	.	TGTGCCACCAGCAGAGAACGGCAGGGGACCTACGAGCAGTACTTC	CATSRERQGTYEQYF
.	TRBV7-8	TRBJ2-7	once	TGTGCCAGCAGCTTGCGCAGCGATGGGTACGAGCAGTACTTC	CASSLRSDGYEQYF
TRBD1	TRBV5-8	TRBJ2-1	few	TGTGCCAGCAGCTTGGGGACAGGGGGCACGGGAGGTGAGCAGTTCTTC	CASSLGTGGTGGEQFF
TRBD1	TRBV7-9	TRBJ1-2	few	TGTGCCAGCAGCTTAGGATCGGGACAGGCCTCTAACTATGGCTACACCTTC	CASSLGSGQASNYGYTF
.	TRBV4-1	TRBJ1-4	.	TGCGCCAGCAGCCAACTTTCGAATGAAAAACTGTTTTTT	CASSQLSNEKLFF
.	TRBV27	TRBJ1-2	.	TGTGCCAGCAGGGAAGGGGCTAACTATGGCTACACCTTC	CASREGANYGYTF
.	TRBV7-6	TRBJ1-1	.	TGTGCCAGCAGCTCCGAGCCGGGCACTGAAGCTTTCTTT	CASSSEPGTEAFF
TRBD1	TRBV20-1	TRBJ2-7	.	TGCAGTGCTAGAGATGGAGGCAGGGGGAGCCACGAGCAGTACTTC	CSARDGGRGSHEQYF
TRBD2	TRBV19	TRBJ2-1	.	TGTGCCAGTAGTCCCGGGACTAGCGGTACCTATGAGCAGTTCTTC	CASSPGTSGTYEQFF
TRBD2	TRBV4-1	TRBJ2-3	.	TGCGCCAGCAGCCAACAACTAGCGGGGGAGGGAGATACGCAGTATTTT	CASSQQLAGEGDTQYF
TRBD2	TRBV27	TRBJ2-1	.	TGTGCCAGCAGTTTATCGACTAGCGGGCTTAATGAGCAGTTCTTC	CASSLSTSGLNEQFF
.	TRBV9	TRBJ2-1	few	TGTGCCAGCAGTCGACAGAATAATGAGCAGTTCTTC	CASSRQNNEQFF
.	TRBV7-9	TRBJ2-5	.	TGTGCCAGCAGCTTAGTCGGGAGCAAACAAGAGACCCAGTACTTC	CASSLVGSKQETQYF
.	TRBV2	TRBJ1-2	few	TGTGCCAGCGAGGGGAATTATGGCTACACCTTC	CASEGNYGYTF